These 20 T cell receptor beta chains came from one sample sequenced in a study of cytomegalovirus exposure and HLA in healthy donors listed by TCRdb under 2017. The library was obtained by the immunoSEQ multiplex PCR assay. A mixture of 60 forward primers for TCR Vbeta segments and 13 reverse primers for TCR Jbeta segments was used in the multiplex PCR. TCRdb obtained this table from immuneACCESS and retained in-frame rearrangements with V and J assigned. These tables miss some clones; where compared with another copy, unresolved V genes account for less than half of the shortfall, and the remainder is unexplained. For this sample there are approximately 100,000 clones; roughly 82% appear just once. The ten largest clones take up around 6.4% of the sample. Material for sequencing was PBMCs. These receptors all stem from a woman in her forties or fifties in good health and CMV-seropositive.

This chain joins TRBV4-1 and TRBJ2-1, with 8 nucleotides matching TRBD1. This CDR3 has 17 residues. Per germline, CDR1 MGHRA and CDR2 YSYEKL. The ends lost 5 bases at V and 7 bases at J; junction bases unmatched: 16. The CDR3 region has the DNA TGCGCCAGCAGCGAAAGCCCGGCAGGGGGCGCATGGAATGAGCAGTTCTTC. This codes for CASSESPAGGAWNEQFF.

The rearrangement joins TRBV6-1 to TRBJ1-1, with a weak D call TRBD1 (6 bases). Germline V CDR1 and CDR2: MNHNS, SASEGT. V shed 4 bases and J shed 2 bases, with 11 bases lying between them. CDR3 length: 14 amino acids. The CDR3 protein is CASSATGPNTEAFF. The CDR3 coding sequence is TGTGCCAGCAGTGCAACAGGGCCCAACACTGAAGCTTTCTTT.

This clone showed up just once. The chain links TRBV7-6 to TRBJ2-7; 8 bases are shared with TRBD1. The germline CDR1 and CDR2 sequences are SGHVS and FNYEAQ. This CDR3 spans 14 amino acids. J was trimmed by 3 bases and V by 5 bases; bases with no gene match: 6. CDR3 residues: CASSPWTGNYEQYF. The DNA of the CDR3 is TGTGCCAGCAGCCCATGGACAGGGAACTACGAGCAGTACTTC.

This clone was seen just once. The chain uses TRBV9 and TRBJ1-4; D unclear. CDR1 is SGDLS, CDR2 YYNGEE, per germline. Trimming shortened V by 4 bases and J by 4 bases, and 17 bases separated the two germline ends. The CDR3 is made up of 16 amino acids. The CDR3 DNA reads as TGTGCCAGCAGCCGTCAAAGGAGCTCGCTTAATGAAAAACTGTTTTTT. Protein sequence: CASSRQRSSLNEKLFF.

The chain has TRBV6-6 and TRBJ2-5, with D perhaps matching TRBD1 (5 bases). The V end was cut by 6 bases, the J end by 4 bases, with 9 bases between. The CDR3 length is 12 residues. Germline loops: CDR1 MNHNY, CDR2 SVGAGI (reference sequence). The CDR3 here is CASRDTGETQYF. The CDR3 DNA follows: TGTGCCAGCAGGGACACCGGAGAGACCCAGTACTTC.

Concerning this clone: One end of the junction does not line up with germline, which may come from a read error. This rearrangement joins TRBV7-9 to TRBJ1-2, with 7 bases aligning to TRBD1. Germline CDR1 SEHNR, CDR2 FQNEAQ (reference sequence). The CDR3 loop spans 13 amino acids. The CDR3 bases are TGTTCCAGCAGCCCGGGACAGAACTATGGCTACACCTTC. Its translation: CSSSPGQNYGYTF.

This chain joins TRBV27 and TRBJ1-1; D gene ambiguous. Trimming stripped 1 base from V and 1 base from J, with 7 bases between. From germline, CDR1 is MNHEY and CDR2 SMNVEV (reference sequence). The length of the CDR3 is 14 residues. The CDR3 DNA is TGTGCCAGCAGTTTATATTTCAAGAACACTGAAGCTTTCTTT. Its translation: CASSLYFKNTEAFF.

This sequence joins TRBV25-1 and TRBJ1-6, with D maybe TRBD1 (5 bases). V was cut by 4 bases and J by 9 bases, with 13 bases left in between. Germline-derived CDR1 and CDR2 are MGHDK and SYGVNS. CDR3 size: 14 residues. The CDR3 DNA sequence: TGTGCCAGCAGTGTTCTCGGGGGTAGTTCACCCCTCCACTTT. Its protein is CASSVLGGSSPLHF.

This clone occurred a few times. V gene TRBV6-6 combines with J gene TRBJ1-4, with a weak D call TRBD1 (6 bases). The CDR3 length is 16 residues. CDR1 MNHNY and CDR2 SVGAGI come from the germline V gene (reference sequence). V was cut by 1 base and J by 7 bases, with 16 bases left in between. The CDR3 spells CASSYLGGRGGEKLFF. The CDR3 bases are TGTGCCAGCAGTTACTTGGGGGGGCGCGGGGGTGAAAAACTGTTTTTT.

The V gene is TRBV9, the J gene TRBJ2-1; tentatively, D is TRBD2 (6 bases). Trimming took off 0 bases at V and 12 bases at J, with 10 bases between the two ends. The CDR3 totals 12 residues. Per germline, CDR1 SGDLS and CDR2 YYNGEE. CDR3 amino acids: CASSVDRGGQFF. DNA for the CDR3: TGTGCCAGCAGCGTAGATCGGGGAGGGCAGTTCTTC.

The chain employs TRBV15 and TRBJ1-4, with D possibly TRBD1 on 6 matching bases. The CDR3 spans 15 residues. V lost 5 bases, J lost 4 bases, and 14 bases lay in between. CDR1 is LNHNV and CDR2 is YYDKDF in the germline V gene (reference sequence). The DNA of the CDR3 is TGTGCCACCAGCTTTAGGACAGTCTTTAATGAAAAACTGTTTTTT. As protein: CATSFRTVFNEKLFF.

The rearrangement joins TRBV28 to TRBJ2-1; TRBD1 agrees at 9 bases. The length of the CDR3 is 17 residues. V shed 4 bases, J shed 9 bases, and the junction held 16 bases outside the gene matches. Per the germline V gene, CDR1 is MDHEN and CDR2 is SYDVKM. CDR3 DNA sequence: TGTGCCAGCAGTTCACCCCTTGGGACAGGGAAAAAGGGTGAGCAGTTCTTC. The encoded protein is CASSSPLGTGKKGEQFF.

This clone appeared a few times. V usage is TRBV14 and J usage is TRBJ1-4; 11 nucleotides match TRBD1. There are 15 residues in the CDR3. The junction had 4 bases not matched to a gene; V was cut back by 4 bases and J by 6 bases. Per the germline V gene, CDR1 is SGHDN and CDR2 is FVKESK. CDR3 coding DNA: TGTGCCAGCAGCCCGCCGGGACAGGGGGATGAAAAACTGTTTTTT. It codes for CASSPPGQGDEKLFF.

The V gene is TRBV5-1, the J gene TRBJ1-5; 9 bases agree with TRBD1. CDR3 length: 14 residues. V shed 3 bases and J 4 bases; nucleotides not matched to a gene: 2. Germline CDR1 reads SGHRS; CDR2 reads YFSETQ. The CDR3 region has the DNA TGCGCCAGCAGCTATGGGACAGGGAATCAGCCCCAGCATTTT. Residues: CASSYGTGNQPQHF.

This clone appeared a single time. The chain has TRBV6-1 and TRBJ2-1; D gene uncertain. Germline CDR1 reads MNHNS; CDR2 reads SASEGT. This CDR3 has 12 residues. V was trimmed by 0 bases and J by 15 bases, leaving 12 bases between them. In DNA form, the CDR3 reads TGTGCCAGCAGTGAAGCAAGTCTGAGGTGGTTCTTC. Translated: CASSEASLRWFF.

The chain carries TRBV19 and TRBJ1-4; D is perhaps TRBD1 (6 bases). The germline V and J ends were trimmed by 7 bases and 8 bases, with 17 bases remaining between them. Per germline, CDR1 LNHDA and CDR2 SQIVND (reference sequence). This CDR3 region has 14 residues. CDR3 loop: CASTGGSYGEKLFF. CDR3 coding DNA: TGTGCCAGTACTGGGGGCTCATATGGAGAAAAACTGTTTTTT. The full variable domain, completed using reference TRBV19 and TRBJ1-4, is DGGITQSPKYLFRKEGQNVTLSCEQNLNHDAMYWYRQDPGQGLRLIYYSQIVNDFQKGDIAEGYSVSREKKESFPLTVTSAQKNPTAFYLCASTGGSYGEKLFFGSGTQLSVL.

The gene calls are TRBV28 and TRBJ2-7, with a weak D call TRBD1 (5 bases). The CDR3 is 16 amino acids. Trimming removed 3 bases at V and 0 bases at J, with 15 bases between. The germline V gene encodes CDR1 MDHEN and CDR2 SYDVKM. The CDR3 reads CASSFAGFPSSYEQYF. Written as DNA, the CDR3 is TGTGCCAGCAGTTTTGCAGGGTTCCCCTCCTCCTACGAGCAGTACTTC.

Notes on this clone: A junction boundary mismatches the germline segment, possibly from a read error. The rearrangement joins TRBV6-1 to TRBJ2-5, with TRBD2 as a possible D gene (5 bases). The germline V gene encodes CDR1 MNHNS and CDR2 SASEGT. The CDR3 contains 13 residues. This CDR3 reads CATSERRQLQQYF. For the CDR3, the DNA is TGTGCCACCAGTGAAAGGAGGCAATTACAGCAGTACTTC.

The CDR3, as DNA: TGTGCCAGCAGCTTACGTTGGCGCGGGAAGTCAGATACGCAGTATTTT. Translated, it gives CASSLRWRGKSDTQYF. V and J are TRBV7-9 and TRBJ2-3, with a tentative D call TRBD2 (6 bases). Germline CDR1 reads SEHNR; CDR2 reads FQNEAQ (reference sequence). The CDR3 has 16 amino acids. With 2 bases removed from V and 4 bases from J, the gap between germline ends came to 16 bases.

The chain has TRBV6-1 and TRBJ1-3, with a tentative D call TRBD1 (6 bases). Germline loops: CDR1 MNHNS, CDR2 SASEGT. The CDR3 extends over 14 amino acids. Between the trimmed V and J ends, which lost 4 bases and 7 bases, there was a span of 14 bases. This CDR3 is CASSADRSGNTIYF. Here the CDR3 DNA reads TGTGCCAGCAGTGCGGACAGATCAGGGAACACCATATATTTT.